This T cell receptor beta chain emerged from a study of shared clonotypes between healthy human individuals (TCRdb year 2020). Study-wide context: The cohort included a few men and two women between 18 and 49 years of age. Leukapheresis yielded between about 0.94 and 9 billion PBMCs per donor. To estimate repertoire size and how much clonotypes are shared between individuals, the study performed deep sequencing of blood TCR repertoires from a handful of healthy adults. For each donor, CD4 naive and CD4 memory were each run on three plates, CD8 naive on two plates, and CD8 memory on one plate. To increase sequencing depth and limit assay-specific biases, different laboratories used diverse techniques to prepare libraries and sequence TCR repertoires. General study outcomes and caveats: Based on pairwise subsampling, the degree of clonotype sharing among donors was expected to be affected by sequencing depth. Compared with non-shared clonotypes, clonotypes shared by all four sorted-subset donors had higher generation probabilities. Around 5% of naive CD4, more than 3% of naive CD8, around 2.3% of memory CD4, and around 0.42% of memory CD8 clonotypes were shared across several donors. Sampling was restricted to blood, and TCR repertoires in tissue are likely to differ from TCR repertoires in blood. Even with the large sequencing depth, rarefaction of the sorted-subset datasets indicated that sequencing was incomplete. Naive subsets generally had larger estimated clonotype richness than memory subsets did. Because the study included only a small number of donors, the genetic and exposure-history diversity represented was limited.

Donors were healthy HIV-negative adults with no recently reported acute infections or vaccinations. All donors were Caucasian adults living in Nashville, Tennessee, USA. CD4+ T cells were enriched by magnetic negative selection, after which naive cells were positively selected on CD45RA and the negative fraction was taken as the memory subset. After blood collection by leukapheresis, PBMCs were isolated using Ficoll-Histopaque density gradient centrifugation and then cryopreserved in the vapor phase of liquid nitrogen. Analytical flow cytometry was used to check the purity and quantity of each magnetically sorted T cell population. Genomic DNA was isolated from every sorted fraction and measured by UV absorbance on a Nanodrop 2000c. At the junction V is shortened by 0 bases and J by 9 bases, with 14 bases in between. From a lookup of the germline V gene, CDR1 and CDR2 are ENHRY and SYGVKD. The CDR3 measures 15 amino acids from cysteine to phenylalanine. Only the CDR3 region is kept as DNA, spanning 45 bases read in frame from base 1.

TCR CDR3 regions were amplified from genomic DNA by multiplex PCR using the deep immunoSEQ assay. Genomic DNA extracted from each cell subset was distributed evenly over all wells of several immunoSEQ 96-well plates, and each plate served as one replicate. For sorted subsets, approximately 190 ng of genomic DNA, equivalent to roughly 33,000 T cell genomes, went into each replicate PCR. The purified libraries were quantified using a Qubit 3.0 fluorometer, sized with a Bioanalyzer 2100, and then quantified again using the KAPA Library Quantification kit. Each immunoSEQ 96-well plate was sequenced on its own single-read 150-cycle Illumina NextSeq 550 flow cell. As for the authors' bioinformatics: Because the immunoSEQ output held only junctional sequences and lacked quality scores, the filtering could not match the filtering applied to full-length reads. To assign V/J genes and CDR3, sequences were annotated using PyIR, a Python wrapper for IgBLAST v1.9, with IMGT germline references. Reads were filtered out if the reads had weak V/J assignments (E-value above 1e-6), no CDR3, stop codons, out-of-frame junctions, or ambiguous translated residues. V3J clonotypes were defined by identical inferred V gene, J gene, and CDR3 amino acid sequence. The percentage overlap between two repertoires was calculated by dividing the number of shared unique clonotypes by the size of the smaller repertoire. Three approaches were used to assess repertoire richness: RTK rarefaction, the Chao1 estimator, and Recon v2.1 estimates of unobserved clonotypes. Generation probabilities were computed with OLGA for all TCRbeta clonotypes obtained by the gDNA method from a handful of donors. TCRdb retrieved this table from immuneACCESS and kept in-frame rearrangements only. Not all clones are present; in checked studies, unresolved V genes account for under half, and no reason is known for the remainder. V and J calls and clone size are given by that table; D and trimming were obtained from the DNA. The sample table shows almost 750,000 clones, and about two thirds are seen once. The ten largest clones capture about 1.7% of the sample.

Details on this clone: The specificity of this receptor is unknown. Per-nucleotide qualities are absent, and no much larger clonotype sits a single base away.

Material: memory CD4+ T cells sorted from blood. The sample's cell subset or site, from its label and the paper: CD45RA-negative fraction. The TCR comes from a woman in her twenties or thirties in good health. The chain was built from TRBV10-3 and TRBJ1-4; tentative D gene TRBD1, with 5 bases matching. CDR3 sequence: CAISESIREGKKLFF. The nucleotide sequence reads TGTGCCATCAGTGAGTCGATCAGGGAAGGGAAAAAACTGTTTTTT.